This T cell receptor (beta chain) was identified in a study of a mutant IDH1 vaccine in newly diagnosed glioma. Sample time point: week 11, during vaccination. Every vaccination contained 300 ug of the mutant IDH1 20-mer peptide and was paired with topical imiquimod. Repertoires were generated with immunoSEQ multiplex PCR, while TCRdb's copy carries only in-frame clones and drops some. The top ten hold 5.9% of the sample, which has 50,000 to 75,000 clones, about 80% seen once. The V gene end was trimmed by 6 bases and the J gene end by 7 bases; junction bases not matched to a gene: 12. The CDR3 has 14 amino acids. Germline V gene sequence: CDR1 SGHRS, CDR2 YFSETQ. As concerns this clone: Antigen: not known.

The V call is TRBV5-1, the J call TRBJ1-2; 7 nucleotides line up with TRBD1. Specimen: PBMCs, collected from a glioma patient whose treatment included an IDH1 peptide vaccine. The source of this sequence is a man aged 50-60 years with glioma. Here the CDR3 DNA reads TGCGCCAGCACTCCCGACAGGGTCGCGGGTGGCTACACCTTC. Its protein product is CASTPDRVAGGYTF.